This entry describes one T cell receptor beta chain. This specimen comes from a study of blood T cell repertoires in COVID-19. Study context: COVID-19 samples, acute and convalescent, were from the United States, Italy and Spain. The cDNA or gDNA used as material had been derived from T cells, B-cell-depleted T cells, or PBMCs.

Trimming removed 7 bases from V and 15 bases from J, with 19 bases in between. This CDR3 contains 12 residues. Under the authors' procedure: Reference gene primer amplification gave nucleated cell count estimates. The method was immunoSEQ multiplex PCR; TCRdb's version includes in-frame clones alone and lacks a portion of them. That table gives V, J and clone size, and the DNA gave D and trimming. The repertoire holds about 36,000 clones, with around 80% as singletons. The material sequenced was peripheral blood. The receptor's source is a man in his 60s with acute or convalescent COVID-19. The chain carries TRBV12-3 or TRBV12-4 and TRBJ2-1; D is unclear. CDR3 sequence: CASTTSDSGGFF. As DNA, the CDR3 is TGTGCCAGCACCACTTCCGACTCCGGCGGGTTCTTC.